Listed below are T cell receptor beta chains from one sample, sequenced in a study of long-term antiretroviral therapy in people with HIV. Clones were sequenced by immunoSEQ multiplex PCR, and TCRdb holds only the in-frame ones, with some missing. The table lists 25,000 to 30,000 clones, over 90% of them singletons. The starting material was unsorted PBMCs, obtained 6.2 years after starting antiretroviral therapy. These receptors all stem from a man between 40 and 49 years old with HIV. Both conserved end residues are part of each CDR3. The D gene is left open where the match is weak. Not every row has a clone size; where given, it reads once, few, many or a size class.

clone_size j_call d_call v_call cdr3_aa cdr3_nt
. TRBJ2-7 . TRBV18 CASGESVAYEQYF TGTGCCAGCGGGGAGTCGGTCGCCTACGAGCAGTACTTC
. TRBJ1-1 . TRBV11-1 CASSFSPDTEAFF TGTGCCAGCAGCTTCAGTCCGGACACTGAAGCTTTCTTT
. TRBJ2-7 . TRBV5-1 CASSLSGGSYEQYF TGCGCCAGCAGCTTGTCTGGAGGATCCTACGAGCAGTACTTC
. TRBJ2-2 . TRBV5-4 CASSPGHGELFF TGTGCCAGCTCCCCGGGCCACGGGGAGCTGTTTTTT
. TRBJ2-7 TRBD2 TRBV5-1 CASSQTSGYEQYF TGCGCCAGCAGCCAGACTAGCGGCTACGAGCAGTACTTC
. TRBJ1-2 . TRBV7-9 CASTKEGGNRYGYTF TGTGCCAGCACCAAAGAAGGGGGGAACCGCTATGGCTACACCTTC
. TRBJ2-1 . TRBV5-1 CASSLGGAVSYNEQFF TGCGCCAGCAGCTTGGGGGGGGCAGTAAGTTACAATGAGCAGTTCTTC
. TRBJ2-1 . TRBV5-1 CASTSGGADEQFF TGCGCCAGCACCTCAGGGGGGGCCGATGAGCAGTTCTTC
. TRBJ2-2 TRBD1 TRBV5-1 CASSQRDRGRHRGAVF TGCGCCAGCAGCCAAAGGGACAGGGGCAGACACCGGGGAGCTGTTTTT
. TRBJ2-1 . TRBV6-5 CASSQRRLQGDEQFF TGTGCCAGCAGTCAACGCCGACTCCAGGGCGATGAGCAGTTCTTC
. TRBJ1-6 TRBD1 TRBV19 CASTSGGTANSPLHF TGTGCCAGTACCTCAGGGGGGACGGCGAATTCACCCCTCCACTTT
. TRBJ2-3 TRBD2 TRBV4-3 CASSQAPSGMFTDTQYF TGCGCCAGCAGCCAAGCCCCTAGCGGGATGTTCACAGATACGCAGTATTTT
few TRBJ1-4 . TRBV15 CATSRDTRANNEKLFF TGTGCCACCAGCAGAGATACCCGAGCTAATAATGAAAAACTGTTTTTT
. TRBJ1-1 . TRBV10-2 CASSGTNYGAFF TGCGCCAGCAGTGGGACAAATTACGGAGCTTTCTTT
. TRBJ2-7 . TRBV6-5 CASSYSRAREVYF TGTGCCAGCAGTTACTCGAGGGCCAGGGAAGTGTACTTC
. TRBJ2-7 TRBD2 TRBV4-1 CASSQDQGSGGAYEQYF TGCGCCAGCAGCCAAGATCAGGGTAGCGGGGGGGCCTACGAGCAGTACTTC
. TRBJ1-2 . TRBV6-5 CASTPGGKYGYTF TGTGCCAGCACCCCGGGAGGTAAATATGGCTACACCTTC
. TRBJ2-7 . TRBV7-8 CASSLIRGSEQYF TGTGCCAGCAGCTTAATAAGGGGCTCCGAGCAGTACTTC
. TRBJ1-1 TRBD1 TRBV27 CASSYDRGPNTEAFF TGTGCCAGCAGTTATGACAGGGGCCCCAACACTGAAGCTTTCTTT
. TRBJ2-2 TRBD2 TRBV19 CASRRAASGNTGELFF TGTGCCAGTAGGAGGGCGGCTAGCGGGAACACCGGGGAGCTGTTTTTT
. TRBJ2-7 . TRBV9 CASSTVGGETDEQYF TGTGCCAGCAGCACCGTCGGGGGAGAAACAGACGAGCAGTACTTC
. TRBJ1-3 . TRBV11-3 CASSLGAGAGNTIYF TGTGCCAGCAGCTTGGGTGCAGGGGCTGGAAACACCATATATTTT
. TRBJ1-4 . TRBV7-8 CASSLGAAEKLFF TGTGCCAGCAGCTTAGGGGCAGCTGAAAAACTGTTTTTT
. TRBJ1-2 TRBD1 TRBV5-8 CASSLGQGNGGYTF TGTGCCAGCAGCTTGGGACAGGGAAACGGTGGCTACACCTTC
. TRBJ2-7 TRBD1 TRBV10-3 CAISGDRESYEQYF TGTGCCATCAGTGGCGACAGGGAATCCTACGAGCAGTACTTC
once TRBJ2-7 TRBD1 TRBV11-3 CASSSLGTGNYEQYF TGTGCCAGCAGCTCTCTAGGGACAGGGAATTACGAGCAGTACTTC
. TRBJ2-2 . TRBV21-1 CASAKDRATGELFF TGTGCCAGCGCAAAGGACAGGGCCACCGGGGAGCTGTTTTTT